This TCR beta chain was found in a study of spatial heterogeneity in lung cancer. TCRdb re-called the 5' RACE reads through MiXCR, storing one row per CDR3 protein. The sample holds 20,000 to 30,000 distinct CDR3 sequences; 8.8% are singletons and the top ten take 7.7%. Study results and caveats: Counts that tracked tumor mutation counts were those of expanded intratumoral alpha and beta TCRs.

The CDR3 covers 16 residues. V shed 0 bases and J shed 7 bases, with 17 bases lying between them. Germline-derived CDR1 and CDR2 are MGHRA and YSYEKL. The sample's time point: sample taken at primary tumor resection. The study sequenced unsorted whole RNA from tumor, nontumor lung or frozen PBMC. This clonotype was seen repeatedly, ten times or more. Its antigen is unidentified. The TCR comes from a male donor with early-stage non-small cell lung cancer. Specimen: lung tumor tissue, collected at surgery. This sequence joins TRBV4-1 and TRBJ2-3, with D perhaps assigned TRBD1 or TRBD2 (5 bases each). The CDR3 loop reads CASSQEFPGRLNTQYF. DNA of the CDR3: TGCGCCAGCAGCCAAGAATTCCCGGGACGCCTCAATACGCAGTATTTT.